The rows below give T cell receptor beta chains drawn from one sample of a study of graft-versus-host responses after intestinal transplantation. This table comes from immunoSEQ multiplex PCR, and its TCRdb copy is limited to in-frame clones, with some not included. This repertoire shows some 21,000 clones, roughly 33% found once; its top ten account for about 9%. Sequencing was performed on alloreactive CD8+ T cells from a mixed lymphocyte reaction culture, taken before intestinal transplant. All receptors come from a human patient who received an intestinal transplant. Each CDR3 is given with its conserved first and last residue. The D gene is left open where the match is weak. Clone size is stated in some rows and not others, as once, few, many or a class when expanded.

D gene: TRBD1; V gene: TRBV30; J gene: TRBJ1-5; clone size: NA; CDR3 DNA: TGTGCCTGGAGTATAGGGGGACAGGGTTTAATTCAGCCCCAGCATTTT; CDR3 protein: CAWSIGGQGLIQPQHF
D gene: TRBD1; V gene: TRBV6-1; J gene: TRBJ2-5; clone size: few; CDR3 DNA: TGTGCCAGCAGTGATGGACAGGGGGCCGGAGAGACCCAGTACTTC; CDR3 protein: CASSDGQGAGETQYF
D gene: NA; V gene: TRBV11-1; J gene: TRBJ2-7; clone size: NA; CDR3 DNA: TGTGCCACGAGTCTAGGTGCGAGGGAGCAGTACTTC; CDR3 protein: CATSLGAREQYF
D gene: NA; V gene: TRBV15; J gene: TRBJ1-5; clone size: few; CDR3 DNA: TGTGCCACCAGCAGAGATAGTCAGCCCCAGCATTTT; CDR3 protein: CATSRDSQPQHF
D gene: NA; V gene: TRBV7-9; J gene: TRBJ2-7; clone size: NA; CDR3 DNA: TGTGCCAGCAGCTTACTAGGTCCGATTTCTGACGAGCAGTACTTC; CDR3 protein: CASSLLGPISDEQYF
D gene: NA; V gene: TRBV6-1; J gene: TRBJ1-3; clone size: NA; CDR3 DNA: TGTGCCAGCGACGGACAGACTTTTGTAAACACCATATATTTT; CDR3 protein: CASDGQTFVNTIYF
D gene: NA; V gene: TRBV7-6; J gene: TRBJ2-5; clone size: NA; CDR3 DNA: TGTGCCAGCAGCTTAGAGGGGGGCCAAGAGACCCAGTACTTC; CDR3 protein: CASSLEGGQETQYF
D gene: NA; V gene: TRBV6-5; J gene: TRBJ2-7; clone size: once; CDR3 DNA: TGTGCCAGCAGTTATCGGGGGTACGAGCAGTACTTC; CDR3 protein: CASSYRGYEQYF
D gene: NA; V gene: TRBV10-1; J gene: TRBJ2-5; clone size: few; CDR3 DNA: TGCGCCAGCAGCGCCGGAGTAGCGGACCAAGAGACCCAGTACTTC; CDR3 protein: CASSAGVADQETQYF
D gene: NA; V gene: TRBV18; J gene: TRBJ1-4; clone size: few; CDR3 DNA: TGTGCCAGCTCACCGCAATCCCATGGTGAAAAACTGTTTTTT; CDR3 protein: CASSPQSHGEKLFF
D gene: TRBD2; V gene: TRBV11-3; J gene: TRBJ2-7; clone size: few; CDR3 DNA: TGTGCCAGCAGCGGGGAGGGCTACGAGCAGTACTTC; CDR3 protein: CASSGEGYEQYF
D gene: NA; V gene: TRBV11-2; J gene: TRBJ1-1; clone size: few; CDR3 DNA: TGTGCCAGCAGCTTAGGAGGTGGGAACACTGAAGCTTTCTTT; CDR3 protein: CASSLGGGNTEAFF
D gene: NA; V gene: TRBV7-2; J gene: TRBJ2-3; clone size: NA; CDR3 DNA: TGTGCCAGCAGCTTAGTAGACAGCTACACAGATACGCAGTATTTT; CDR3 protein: CASSLVDSYTDTQYF
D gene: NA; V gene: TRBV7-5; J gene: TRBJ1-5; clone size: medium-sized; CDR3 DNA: TGTGTCAGAAGCACCGGACAGAATCAGCCCCAGCATTTT; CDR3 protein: CVRSTGQNQPQHF
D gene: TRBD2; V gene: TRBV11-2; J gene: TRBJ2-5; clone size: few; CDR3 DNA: TGTGCCAGCAGCTTAGAGGCTAGCGGTTGGGAGACCCAGTACTTC; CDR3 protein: CASSLEASGWETQYF
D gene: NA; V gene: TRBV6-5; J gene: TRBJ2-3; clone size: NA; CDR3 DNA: TGTGCCAGCAGTTGGAGAAGCACAGATACGCAGTATTTT; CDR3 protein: CASSWRSTDTQYF
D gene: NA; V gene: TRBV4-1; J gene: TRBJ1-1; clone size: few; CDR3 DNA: TGCGCCAGCAGCTCCTGGGGCACTGAAGCTTTCTTT; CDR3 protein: CASSSWGTEAFF
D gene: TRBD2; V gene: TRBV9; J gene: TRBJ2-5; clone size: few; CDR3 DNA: TGTGCCAGCAGCGTAGAGCGGGACTATCCCCTGGAGACCCAGTACTTC; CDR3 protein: CASSVERDYPLETQYF
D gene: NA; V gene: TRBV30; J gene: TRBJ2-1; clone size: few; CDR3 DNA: TGTGCCTGGAGTGTGGGCGGTTCCTACAATGAGCAGTTCTTC; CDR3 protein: CAWSVGGSYNEQFF
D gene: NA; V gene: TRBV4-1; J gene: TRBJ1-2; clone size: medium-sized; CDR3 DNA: TGCGCCAGCAGCCAAGATGACACTATTGCCGTGCGGGGCTACACCTTC; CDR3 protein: CASSQDDTIAVRGYTF
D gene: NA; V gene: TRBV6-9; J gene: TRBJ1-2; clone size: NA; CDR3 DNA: TGTGCCAGCAGTATGGTAATGTCTTACGGAAAGGCCTATGGCTACACCTTC; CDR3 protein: CASSMVMSYGKAYGYTF
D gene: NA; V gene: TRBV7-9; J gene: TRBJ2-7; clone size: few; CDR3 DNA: TGTGCCAGCAGCTTGAAGGACAGACCCTACGAGCAGTACTTC; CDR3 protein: CASSLKDRPYEQYF